This T cell receptor beta chain was captured by sequencing in a study of OX40 agonist ivuxolimab in advanced cancers. Concerning the study at large: Ivuxolimab, which targeted the costimulatory receptor OX40 (CD134), was an agonistic, fully human IgG2 monoclonal antibody. Three dose-escalation patients achieved partial responses, one with hepatocellular carcinoma and two with cutaneous melanoma. Patients were allowed to have had prior anti-PD-1, anti-PD-L1 or anti-CTLA-4 therapy, and approximately 37% of the dose-escalation patients had been treated with checkpoint inhibitors. The purpose of peripheral TCRbeta sequencing was to test whether ivuxolimab changed TCR sequence diversity and led to clonal T-cell expansion. The dose-escalation cohort was about 83% male with a mean age of about 60 years, ranging from roughly 23 to 79. The paper covers the monotherapy dose-escalation part of the phase I ivuxolimab trial, which included N ≈ 50 patients. Among the roughly 52 dose-escalation patients, approximately 20 had hepatocellular carcinoma, about 15 melanoma, 9 renal cell carcinoma and 9 head and neck cancer. Intravenous ivuxolimab was administered to patients every 2 weeks at six dose levels: 0.01, 0.1, 0.3, 1.5, 3 and 10 mg/kg.

To sequence the TCRbeta CDR3 region, genomic DNA was isolated from the sorted cells. The immunoSEQ Assay was used to sequence the TCRbeta CDR3 regions. TCRdb retrieved this table from immuneACCESS and kept in-frame rearrangements only. Not all clones are present; in checked studies, unresolved V genes account for under half, and no reason is known for the remainder. The sample table lists over 14,000 clones, 65% to 75% of them with a count of one. In total, the top ten clones hold more than 30% of the sample. The trial excluded patients who had a history of autoimmune disease or were on systemic immunosuppression. Peripheral blood for TCR sequencing was collected from all dose cohorts at baseline, on cycle 4 day 1, and on cycle 7 day 1. Samples were obtained from an open-label, multicenter, first-in-human phase I dose-escalation trial of ivuxolimab. Adults with locally advanced or metastatic head and neck squamous cell, hepatocellular, melanoma or renal cell carcinoma were enrolled in the trial. Before TCR sequencing, CD4+ and CD8+ T cells were separately sorted from peripheral blood.

On this clone itself: No cognate antigen has been identified for it. Base qualities are missing; no much larger clone stands one base away.

Overall results and qualifications from the work: At doses of 0.1 to 3.0 mg/kg, clonal expansion of both CD4+ and CD8+ T cells in blood was seen between baseline and week 6. After ivuxolimab, CD8+ T cells had more expanded clones than CD4+ T cells on average. The antigen specificity of the peripheral T cells that underwent clonal expansion was not determined. Low levels of normalized T-cell clonal expansion were also seen in some nonresponding patients. In the 0.1-3.0 mg/kg groups, partial responders were among the patients with the lowest normalized peripheral clonal expansion, particularly in CD8+ T cells.

From the cysteine up to the phenylalanine, the CDR3 has a length of 12 residues. Only the CDR3 region is kept as DNA, spanning 36 bases read in frame from base 1. V is reduced by 0 bases and J by 10 bases, leaving a spacing of 9 bases between them. CDR1 MNHNY and CDR2 SVGAGI were looked up in the germline V gene (reference sequence). Here the sequenced sample was CD4+ or CD8+ T cells sorted from blood, taken in a trial of the OX40 agonist ivuxolimab. This chain joins TRBV6-6 to TRBJ2-5, with the D gene too uncertain to name. This sequence originates from an adult with an advanced solid tumor such as melanoma, head and neck, liver or kidney cancer. Here the CDR3 is given as CASSYSSEDQYF. The DNA sequence follows: TGTGCCAGCAGTTACTCGAGCGAAGACCAGTACTTC.